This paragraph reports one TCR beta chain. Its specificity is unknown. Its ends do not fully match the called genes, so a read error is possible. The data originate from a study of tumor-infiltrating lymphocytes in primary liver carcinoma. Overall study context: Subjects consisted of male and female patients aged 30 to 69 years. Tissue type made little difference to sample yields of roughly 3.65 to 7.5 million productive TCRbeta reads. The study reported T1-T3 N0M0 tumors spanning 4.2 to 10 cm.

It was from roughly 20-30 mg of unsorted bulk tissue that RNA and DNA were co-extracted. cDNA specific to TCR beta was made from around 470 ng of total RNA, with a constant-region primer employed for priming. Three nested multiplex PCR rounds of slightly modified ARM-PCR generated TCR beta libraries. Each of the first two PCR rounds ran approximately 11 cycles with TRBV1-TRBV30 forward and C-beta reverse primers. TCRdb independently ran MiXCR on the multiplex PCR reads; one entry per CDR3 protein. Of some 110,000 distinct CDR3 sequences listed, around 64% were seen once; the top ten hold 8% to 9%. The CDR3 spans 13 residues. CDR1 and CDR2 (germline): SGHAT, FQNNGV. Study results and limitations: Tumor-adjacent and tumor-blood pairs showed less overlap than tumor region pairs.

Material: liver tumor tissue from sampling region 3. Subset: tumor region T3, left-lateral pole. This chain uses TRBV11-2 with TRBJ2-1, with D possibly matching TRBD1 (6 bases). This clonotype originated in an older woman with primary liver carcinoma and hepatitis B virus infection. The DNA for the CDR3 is TGTGCCAGTAGCTTGCTACAGGGAAATTTGCATTTCTTC. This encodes CASSLLQGNLHFF. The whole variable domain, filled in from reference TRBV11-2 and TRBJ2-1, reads EAGVAQSPRYKIIEKRQSVAFWCNPISGHATLYWYQQILGQGPKLLIQFQNNGVVDDSQLPKDRFSAERLKGVDSTLKIQPAKLEDSAVYLCASSLLQGNLHFFGPGTRLTVL.